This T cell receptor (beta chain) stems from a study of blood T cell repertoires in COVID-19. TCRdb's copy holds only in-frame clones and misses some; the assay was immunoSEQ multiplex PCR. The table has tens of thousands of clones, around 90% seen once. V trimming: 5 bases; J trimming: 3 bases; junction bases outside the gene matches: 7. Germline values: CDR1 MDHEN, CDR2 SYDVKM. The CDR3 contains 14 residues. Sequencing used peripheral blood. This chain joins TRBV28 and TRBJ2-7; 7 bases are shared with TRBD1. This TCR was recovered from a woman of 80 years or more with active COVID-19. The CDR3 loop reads CASSSPGQNYEQYF. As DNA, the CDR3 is TGTGCCAGCAGTAGTCCGGGACAGAACTACGAGCAGTACTTC.